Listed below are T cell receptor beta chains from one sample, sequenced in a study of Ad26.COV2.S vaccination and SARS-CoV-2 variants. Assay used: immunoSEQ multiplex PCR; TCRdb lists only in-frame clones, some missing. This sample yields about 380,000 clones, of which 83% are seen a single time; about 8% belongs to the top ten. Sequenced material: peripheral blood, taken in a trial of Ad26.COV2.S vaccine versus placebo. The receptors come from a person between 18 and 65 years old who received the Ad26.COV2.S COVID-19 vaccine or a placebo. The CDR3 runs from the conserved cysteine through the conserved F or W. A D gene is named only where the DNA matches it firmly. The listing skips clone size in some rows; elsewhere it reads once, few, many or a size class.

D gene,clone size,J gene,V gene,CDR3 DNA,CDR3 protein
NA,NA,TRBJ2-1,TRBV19,TGTGCCAGTAGTATATTTGAGGGCTCCTACAATGAGCAGTTCTTC,CASSIFEGSYNEQFF
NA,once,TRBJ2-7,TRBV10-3,TGTGCCATCAGCCCCCCACCCGGAGGCGAGCAGTACTTC,CAISPPPGGEQYF
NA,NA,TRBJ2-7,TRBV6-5,TGTGCCAGCAGTTACGGCAGGGGAACCTACGAGCAGTACTTC,CASSYGRGTYEQYF
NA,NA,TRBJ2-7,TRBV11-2,TGTGCCAGCAGCCCAAGACACATTGGCGAGCAGTACTTC,CASSPRHIGEQYF
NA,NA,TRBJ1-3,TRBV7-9,TGTGCCAGCAGCTTAGGTCCGCTAGGTTCTGGAAACACCATATATTTT,CASSLGPLGSGNTIYF
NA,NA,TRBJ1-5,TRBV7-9,TGTGCCAGCAGCTCCTTAGACAAGGGCTTCAATCAGCCCCAGCATTTT,CASSSLDKGFNQPQHF
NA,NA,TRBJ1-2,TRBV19,TGTGCCAGTAGTATCCGGGAGGGGTTGGGCTACACCTTC,CASSIREGLGYTF
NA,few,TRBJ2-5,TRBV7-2,TGTGCCAGCAGCTCCCCGTACCAAGAGACCCAGTACTTC,CASSSPYQETQYF
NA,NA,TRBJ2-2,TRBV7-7,TGTGCCAGCAGCGGGGATGGGACTTATGGGACCGGGGAGCTGTTTTTT,CASSGDGTYGTGELFF
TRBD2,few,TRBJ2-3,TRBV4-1,TGCGCCAGCAGCCCCCTAGCGGGGACCACAGATACGCAGTATTTT,CASSPLAGTTDTQYF
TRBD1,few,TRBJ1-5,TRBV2,TGTGCCAGCAGTCCCCGGGACAGGGTCGTCGATCAGCCCCAGCATTTT,CASSPRDRVVDQPQHF
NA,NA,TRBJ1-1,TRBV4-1,TGCGCCAGCAGCCAAGGAAATAACAAGGGAAGGACTGAAGCTTTCTTT,CASSQGNNKGRTEAFF
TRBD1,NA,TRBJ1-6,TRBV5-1,TGCGCCAGCAAGGGACAGGCCTCCCTTGACTCACCCCTCCACTTT,CASKGQASLDSPLHF
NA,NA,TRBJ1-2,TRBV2,TGTGCCAGCAGTGCAGAGCTTCGATTATCCGGGTATGGCTACACCTTC,CASSAELRLSGYGYTF
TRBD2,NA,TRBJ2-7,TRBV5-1,TGCGCCAGCAGCTTGCCCCTGGGACTAGCGGGAGACGAGCAGTACTTC,CASSLPLGLAGDEQYF
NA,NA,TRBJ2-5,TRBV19,TGTGCCAGTAGTCGGCAGGGGCGTTGGGAGACCCAGTACTTC,CASSRQGRWETQYF
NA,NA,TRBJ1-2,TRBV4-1,TGCGCCAGCAGCCAAGCCACACAGACAGTGTTTGGGGGCTACACCTTC,CASSQATQTVFGGYTF